This T cell receptor (beta chain) was identified in a study of CD8 T cells in ankylosing spondylitis (dated by TCRdb to 2015 to 2018). Looking at the study overall: The study profiled T cell receptor beta repertoires in healthy donors and ankylosing spondylitis patients to find disease-linked TCR variants. Peripheral blood samples were taken, and synovial fluid was additionally collected from ankylosing spondylitis patients. The full study cohort comprised about 24 ankylosing spondylitis patients and over 95 healthy donors. Overall study results and their limits: The disease-linked clones had a CD8+ phenotype and were found at relatively low frequencies in peripheral blood. Some motif variants had previously been reported in the synovial fluid and blood of reactive arthritis patients, which suggests shared mechanisms of disease initiation. The disease-linked clones were reported as significantly enriched in matched synovial fluid samples from ankylosing spondylitis patients. Blood from ankylosing spondylitis patients appeared to be characterized by a TCR beta motif composed of several highly homologous amino acid variants.

This clonotype was seen at least ten times. Its cognate antigen has yet to be identified. No base quality values were provided; no much bigger clone lies one nucleotide off. The data were produced on an Illumina HiSeq 2500. TCR beta libraries were prepared by quantitative 5'-RACE with molecular barcodes. Turning to the authors' computational methods: Disease-linked TCR variants were identified with a new computational method built on a probabilistic model of VDJ rearrangement. Clones were called with MiXCR by TCRdb after fastp trimmed the public reads at Q25, and only in-frame beta chains were retained. Each entry merges the rows of one CDR3 protein and shows their most common DNA and genes. These V and J calls rely on TCRdb rather than the paper's analysis. This sample lists about 31,000 distinct CDR3 sequences; roughly 7.2% were detected once. The ten largest clones capture over 9.5% of the sample.

This receptor was identified in a male donor with ankylosing spondylitis or in good health (not recorded which). The sequenced material came from blood, either unsorted or a sorted T cell fraction (not recorded which).

The CDR3 protein is CASSYGNEKLFF. Read as DNA, the sequence is TGTGCCAGCAGTTACGGAAATGAAAAACTGTTTTTT. The chain uses TRBV6-6 and TRBJ1-4, with the D gene uncertain. Trimming at the junction amounts to 2 bases on V and 5 bases on J, and the germline ends lie 3 bases apart. Measured from the cysteine to the phenylalanine, the CDR3 is 12 residues long. The only DNA kept is the CDR3, 36 bases in frame from the first base. Based on the germline V gene (reference sequence), the CDR1 and CDR2 sequences are MNHNY and SVGAGI.